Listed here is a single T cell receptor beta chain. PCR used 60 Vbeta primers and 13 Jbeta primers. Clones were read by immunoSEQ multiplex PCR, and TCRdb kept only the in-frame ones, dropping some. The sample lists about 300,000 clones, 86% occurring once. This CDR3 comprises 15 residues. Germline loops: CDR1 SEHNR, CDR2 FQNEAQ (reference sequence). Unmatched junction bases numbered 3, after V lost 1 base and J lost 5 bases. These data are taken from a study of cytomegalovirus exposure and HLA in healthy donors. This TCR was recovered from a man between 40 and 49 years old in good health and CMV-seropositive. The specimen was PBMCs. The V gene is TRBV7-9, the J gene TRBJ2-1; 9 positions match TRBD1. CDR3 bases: TGTGCCAGCAGCTTAGTCAGGACAGGGGACAATGAGCAGTTCTTC. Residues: CASSLVRTGDNEQFF.